Listed below are T cell receptor beta chains from one sample, sequenced in a study of T cells in Graves' hyperthyroidism and ophthalmopathy. TCRdb reprocessed the multiplex PCR reads with MiXCR, giving one entry per CDR3 protein. The sample carries fewer than 650,000 distinct CDR3 sequences, about 14% recorded once. Sequenced: blood. These receptors all come from a woman between 40 and 55 years old with Graves' ophthalmopathy. Each CDR3 is given with its conserved first and last residue. The D gene is left open where the match is weak. Size values are once, few and many counts, or a class for expanded clones, and some rows have none.

cdr3_aa: CSARAFEGLSGPRQETQYF; cdr3_nt: TGCAGTGCTAGAGCTTTTGAGGGACTTTCGGGCCCACGCCAAGAGACCCAGTACTTC; d_call: -; clone_size: many; v_call: TRBV20-1; j_call: TRBJ2-5
cdr3_aa: CASSPDLGTGLSNEQFF; cdr3_nt: TGTGCCAGCAGCCCGGATTTGGGGACAGGGTTGTCTAATGAGCAGTTCTTC; d_call: TRBD1; clone_size: few; v_call: TRBV11-1; j_call: TRBJ2-1
cdr3_aa: CASSLFTGGNYEQYF; cdr3_nt: TGTGCCAGCAGTCTTTTCACAGGAGGCAATTACGAGCAGTACTTC; d_call: -; clone_size: many; v_call: TRBV6-2/TRBV6-3; j_call: TRBJ2-7
cdr3_aa: CATSGQQGTGIYEQYF; cdr3_nt: TGTGCCACCAGTGGTCAACAGGGGACTGGGATTTACGAGCAGTACTTC; d_call: -; clone_size: -; v_call: TRBV10-3; j_call: TRBJ2-7
cdr3_aa: CATDNEGGQYF; cdr3_nt: TGTGCCACGGACAACGAGGGGGGGCAGTACTTC; d_call: -; clone_size: many; v_call: TRBV2; j_call: TRBJ2-7
cdr3_aa: CASTASTYEQYF; cdr3_nt: TGTGCCAGCACGGCCAGCACCTACGAGCAGTACTTC; d_call: -; clone_size: many; v_call: TRBV6-2/TRBV6-3; j_call: TRBJ2-7
cdr3_aa: CASSQETRVEGYTF; cdr3_nt: TGTGCCAGCAGCCAAGAGACTCGCGTCGAGGGCTACACCTTC; d_call: -; clone_size: many; v_call: TRBV12-3/TRBV12-4; j_call: TRBJ1-2
cdr3_aa: CASSQDPRSDYEQYF; cdr3_nt: TGTGCCAGCAGCCAAGATCCAAGGTCCGACTACGAGCAGTACTTC; d_call: -; clone_size: many; v_call: TRBV4-2; j_call: TRBJ2-7
cdr3_aa: CASSADRGVNDAVF; cdr3_nt: TGTGCCAGCAGCGCGGACAGGGGCGTGAATGACGCGGTCTTC; d_call: TRBD1; clone_size: many; v_call: TRBV7-2; j_call: TRBJ2-1
cdr3_aa: CASSLDLGHDEQYF; cdr3_nt: TGTGCCAGCAGCTTAGATTTAGGGCACGACGAGCAGTACTTC; d_call: -; clone_size: many; v_call: TRBV11-2; j_call: TRBJ2-7
cdr3_aa: CSATTGSQPQHF; cdr3_nt: TGCAGTGCTACGACAGGGTCACAGCCCCAGCATTTT; d_call: TRBD1; clone_size: many; v_call: TRBV20-1; j_call: TRBJ1-5
cdr3_aa: CAIRTGTGDTYEQYF; cdr3_nt: TGTGCCATCAGAACCGGGACAGGTGATACCTACGAGCAGTACTTC; d_call: TRBD1; clone_size: -; v_call: TRBV10-3; j_call: TRBJ2-7
cdr3_aa: CASSLDGRPYLGF; cdr3_nt: TGTGCCAGCAGCCTAGATGGCAGGCCATATCTAGGCTTC; d_call: -; clone_size: many; v_call: TRBV7-9; j_call: TRBJ2-7
cdr3_aa: CASSYSYRDGETQYF; cdr3_nt: TGTGCCAGCAGTTACTCGTACAGGGACGGAGAGACCCAGTACTTC; d_call: -; clone_size: many; v_call: TRBV6-5; j_call: TRBJ2-5
cdr3_aa: CASSLEGTSGRAYPDQTQYF; cdr3_nt: TGTGCCAGCAGCTTAGAGGGGACTAGCGGGAGGGCCTACCCTGATCAGACCCAGTACTTC; d_call: TRBD2; clone_size: -; v_call: TRBV11-2; j_call: TRBJ2-5
cdr3_aa: CASSEALLGQNYGYTF; cdr3_nt: TGTGCCAGCAGTGAAGCGCTTTTAGGTCAGAACTATGGCTACACCTTC; d_call: -; clone_size: many; v_call: TRBV6-1; j_call: TRBJ1-2
cdr3_aa: CSANVGGGTAFF; cdr3_nt: TGCAGTGCAAACGTGGGAGGGGGAACAGCTTTCTTT; d_call: -; clone_size: many; v_call: TRBV20-1; j_call: TRBJ1-1
cdr3_aa: CASGIPLNYGYTF; cdr3_nt: TGTGCTAGTGGCATTCCACTTAACTATGGCTACACCTTC; d_call: -; clone_size: many; v_call: TRBV12-5; j_call: TRBJ1-2
cdr3_aa: CASSRQGRTEAFF; cdr3_nt: TGTGCCAGCAGCCGGCAGGGGAGGACTGAAGCTTTCTTT; d_call: -; clone_size: many; v_call: TRBV14; j_call: TRBJ1-1
cdr3_aa: CASSQTRYEQYF; cdr3_nt: TGTGCCAGCAGCCAGACTAGGTACGAGCAGTACTTC; d_call: -; clone_size: many; v_call: TRBV14; j_call: TRBJ2-7
cdr3_aa: CASSPNKDRNYEQYF; cdr3_nt: TGTGCCAGCAGTCCTAATAAGGACAGGAACTACGAGCAGTACTTC; d_call: TRBD1; clone_size: -; v_call: TRBV27; j_call: TRBJ2-7
cdr3_aa: CASSLREGHEAFF; cdr3_nt: TGTGCCAGCAGTTTACGGGAGGGGCATGAAGCTTTCTTT; d_call: -; clone_size: few; v_call: TRBV12-3/TRBV12-4; j_call: TRBJ1-1
cdr3_aa: CASSELPGGNTIYF; cdr3_nt: TGTGCCAGCAGCGAGCTCCCAGGTGGAAACACCATATATTTT; d_call: -; clone_size: -; v_call: TRBV9; j_call: TRBJ1-3